The next 8 T cell receptor beta chains were all read from a single sample in a study of beta chain features in type 1 diabetes. Of the isolated RNA, all was reverse transcribed, and so the sequenced material was expressed TCRB transcripts. Sequencing used immunoSEQ multiplex PCR; TCRdb keeps in-frame clones, though not all of them. In the table there are roughly 240,000 clones, roughly 14% of which are singletons. Sequencing was done on a sample of naive CD4+ T cells from blood. The receptors derive from a woman aged 40 to 50 in good health.

This chain connects TRBV19 to TRBJ2-3; tentative D call: TRBD2 (5 bases). Germline V CDR1 and CDR2: LNHDA, SQIVND (reference sequence). This CDR3 has 12 residues. V shed 7 bases and J shed 6 bases, with 11 bases lying between them. The CDR3 loop reads CASKITGDTQYF. The CDR3 bases are TGTGCCAGTAAGATAACGGGGGATACGCAGTATTTT. Full variable domain (rest looked up from reference TRBV19 and TRBJ2-3): DGGITQSPKYLFRKEGQNVTLSCEQNLNHDAMYWYRQDPGQGLRLIYYSQIVNDFQKGDIAEGYSVSREKKESFPLTVTSAQKNPTAFYLCASKITGDTQYFGPGTRLTVL.

J is TRBJ2-5 and V is TRBV7-9; 8 positions agree with TRBD1. The V segment lost 4 bases and the J segment 4 bases; nucleotides outside the gene matches: 5. Germline loops: CDR1 SEHNR, CDR2 FQNEAQ (reference sequence). This CDR3 comprises 14 residues. DNA of the CDR3: TGTGCCAGCAGCTACGGACAGGGTACAGAGACCCAGTACTTC. It codes for CASSYGQGTETQYF.

This clone was observed a handful of times. This chain uses TRBV19 with TRBJ1-5, with TRBD1 matching over 7 bases. The length of the CDR3 is 15 residues. CDR1 and CDR2 (germline): LNHDA, SQIVND (reference sequence). V trimming: 4 bases; J trimming: 0 bases; junction bases outside the gene matches: 3. CDR3 in amino acids: CASSTTGVSNQPQHF. The CDR3 DNA is TGTGCCAGTAGTACTACAGGGGTTAGCAATCAGCCCCAGCATTTT.

The chain uses TRBV9 and TRBJ2-1; maybe TRBD1 (6 bases). The germline V and J ends were trimmed by 0 bases and 5 bases, with 9 bases remaining between them. The CDR3 has 14 residues. Germline-derived CDR1 and CDR2 are SGDLS and YYNGEE. The CDR3 loop reads CASSVADRDNEQFF. The CDR3 coding sequence is TGTGCCAGCAGCGTAGCGGACAGAGACAATGAGCAGTTCTTC.

This clone was observed a handful of times. The V and J genes are TRBV10-1 and TRBJ1-1; 8 positions match TRBD1. There are 14 residues in the CDR3. Unmatched junction bases numbered 7, after V lost 3 bases and J lost 7 bases. Germline CDR1 and CDR2: WNHNN and SYGVQD (reference sequence). The CDR3 sequence is CASSEFRGQGEAFF. The CDR3 DNA reads TGCGCCAGCAGTGAATTCAGGGGGCAAGGTGAAGCTTTCTTT.

This clone has a handful of counts. The J gene is TRBJ2-6, the V gene TRBV13; 8 bases align to TRBD1. J gave up 3 bases and V 4 bases, and 8 bases lay outside the gene matches. CDR1 and CDR2 (germline): PRHDT, FYEKMQ (reference sequence). The CDR3 contains 17 residues. The CDR3 here is CASSSTAGGVGANVLTF. CDR3 nucleotides: TGTGCCAGCAGCTCCACTGCAGGGGGCGTTGGGGCCAACGTCCTGACTTTC.

This clone has just a few counts. The V gene is TRBV9, the J gene TRBJ2-1, with unresolved D. Germline V gene data show CDR1 as SGDLS and CDR2 as YYNGEE. The ends were cut back, 4 bases at V and 6 bases at J, with 17 bases in the middle. The CDR3 runs to 15 residues. The chain's CDR3 is CASSPRPVASNEQFF. DNA for the CDR3: TGTGCCAGCAGCCCGAGACCGGTGGCTAGCAATGAGCAGTTCTTC.

The chain employs TRBV7-2 and TRBJ2-1; TRBD2 matches 8 bases. V shed 3 bases and J 3 bases; nucleotides not matched to a gene: 10. The CDR3 is 17 residues long. The germline gives CDR1 SGHTA, CDR2 FQGNSA. The CDR3 DNA follows: TGTGCCAGCAGCTTCACCCCGGGGGGGGCCAACTACAATGAGCAGTTCTTC. Protein: CASSFTPGGANYNEQFF.